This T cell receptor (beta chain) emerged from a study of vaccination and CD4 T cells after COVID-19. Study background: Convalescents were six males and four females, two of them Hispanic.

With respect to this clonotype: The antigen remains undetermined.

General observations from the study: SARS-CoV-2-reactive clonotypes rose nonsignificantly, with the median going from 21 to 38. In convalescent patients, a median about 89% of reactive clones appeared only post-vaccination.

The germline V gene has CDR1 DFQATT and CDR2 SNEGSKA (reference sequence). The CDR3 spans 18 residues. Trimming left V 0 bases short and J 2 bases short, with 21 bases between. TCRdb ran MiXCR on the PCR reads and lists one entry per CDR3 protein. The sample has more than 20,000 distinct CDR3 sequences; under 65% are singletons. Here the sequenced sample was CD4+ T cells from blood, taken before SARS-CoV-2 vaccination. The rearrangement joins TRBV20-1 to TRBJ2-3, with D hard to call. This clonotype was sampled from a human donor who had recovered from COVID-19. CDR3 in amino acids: CSARDPSGRSLHTDTQYF. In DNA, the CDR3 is TGCAGTGCTAGAGATCCCTCCGGACGGAGCCTCCACACAGATACGCAGTATTTT.